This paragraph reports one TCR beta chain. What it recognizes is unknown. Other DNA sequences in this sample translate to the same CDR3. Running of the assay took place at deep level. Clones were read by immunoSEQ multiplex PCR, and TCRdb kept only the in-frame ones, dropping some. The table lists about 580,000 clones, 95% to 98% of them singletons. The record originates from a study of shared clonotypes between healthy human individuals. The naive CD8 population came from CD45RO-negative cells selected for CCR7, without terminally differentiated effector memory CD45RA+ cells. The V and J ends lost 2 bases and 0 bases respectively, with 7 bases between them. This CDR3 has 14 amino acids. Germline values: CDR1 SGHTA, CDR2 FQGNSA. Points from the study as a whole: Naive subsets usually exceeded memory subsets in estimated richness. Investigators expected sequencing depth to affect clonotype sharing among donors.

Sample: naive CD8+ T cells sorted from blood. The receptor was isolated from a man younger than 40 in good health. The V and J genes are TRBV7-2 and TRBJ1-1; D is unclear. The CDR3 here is CASSLSDMNTEAFF. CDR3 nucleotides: TGTGCCAGCAGCTTATCCGACATGAACACTGAAGCTTTCTTT.